The clone carrying this T cell receptor (beta chain) was seen ten or more times. The sample originates from a study of regulatory T cells in long-lasting Graves disease. The CDR3 spans 15 residues. Germline V gene data show CDR1 as MNHEY and CDR2 as SVGEGT. V trimming: 6 bases; J trimming: 1 base; junction bases outside the gene matches: 6. Combining iRepertoire HTBI primers with Arm-PCR of CDR3 regions, the authors built TCR beta libraries. TCRdb called the multiplex PCR reads again in MiXCR, with one record for every CDR3 protein. The sample carries 350,000 to 500,000 distinct CDR3 sequences, around 17% recorded once. Time point reported: newly diagnosed GD, antithyroid drugs for less than 3 months. The TCR library used RNA extracted from PBMCs. These same records also appear under a second study, on T cells in Graves' hyperthyroidism and ophthalmopathy. That publication notes: A model of 13 V-J features distinguished ophthalmopathy from stable hyperthyroidism.

This chain joins TRBV6-2 or TRBV6-3 and TRBJ2-5; 9 positions match TRBD2. The sequence was obtained from a woman aged 30 to 39 with Graves disease. The sequencing used peripheral blood mononuclear cells (PBMCs), collected at new diagnosis, from a patient treated with antithyroid drugs. CDR3 DNA: TGTGCCAGCAGCCTGCGGACTAGCGCCCAAGAGACCCAGTACTTC. It translates to CASSLRTSAQETQYF.